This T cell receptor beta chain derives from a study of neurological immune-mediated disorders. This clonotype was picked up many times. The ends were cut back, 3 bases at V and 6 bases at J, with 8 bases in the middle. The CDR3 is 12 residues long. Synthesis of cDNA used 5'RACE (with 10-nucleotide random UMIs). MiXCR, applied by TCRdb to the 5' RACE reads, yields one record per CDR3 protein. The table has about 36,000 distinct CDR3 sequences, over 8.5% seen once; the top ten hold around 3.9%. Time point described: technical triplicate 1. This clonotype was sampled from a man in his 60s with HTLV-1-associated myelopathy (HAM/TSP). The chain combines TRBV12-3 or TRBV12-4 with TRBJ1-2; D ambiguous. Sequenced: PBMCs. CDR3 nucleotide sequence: TGTGCCAGCAGTTTCAGTACTAATGGCTACACCTTC. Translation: CASSFSTNGYTF.